The clone carrying this T cell receptor (beta chain) was seen repeatedly, ten times or more. Its antigen is unidentified. The record originates from a study of T cell repertoires in cytomegalovirus infection. In the study overall: It can be stated that public TCR beta signatures indicated CMV infection as well as a matching HLA type. The study's findings and limits: What dominated the ex vivo response were HLA-C-restricted CMV-specific TCR beta clonotypes. People with CMV and the relevant HLA were identified by cumulative public TCR beta family frequency.

MiXCR, applied by TCRdb to the reads, yields one record per CDR3 protein. The table records fewer than 550,000 distinct CDR3 sequences, around a quarter of them present only once. The CDR3 spans 14 residues. The junction had 5 bases not matched to a gene; V was cut back by 7 bases and J by 7 bases. The V gene is TRBV12-3 or TRBV12-4, the J gene TRBJ1-5; 12 bases are shared with TRBD1. Sequencing was carried out using PBMCs. The receptor was derived from a human donor in good health (CMV status not recorded). Some clones in this sample may be carry-over from other donors' samples. In nucleotides, the CDR3 is TGTGCCAGCACCCCCGGGACAGGGGGCCAGCCCCAGCATTTT. Translating it yields CASTPGTGGQPQHF.